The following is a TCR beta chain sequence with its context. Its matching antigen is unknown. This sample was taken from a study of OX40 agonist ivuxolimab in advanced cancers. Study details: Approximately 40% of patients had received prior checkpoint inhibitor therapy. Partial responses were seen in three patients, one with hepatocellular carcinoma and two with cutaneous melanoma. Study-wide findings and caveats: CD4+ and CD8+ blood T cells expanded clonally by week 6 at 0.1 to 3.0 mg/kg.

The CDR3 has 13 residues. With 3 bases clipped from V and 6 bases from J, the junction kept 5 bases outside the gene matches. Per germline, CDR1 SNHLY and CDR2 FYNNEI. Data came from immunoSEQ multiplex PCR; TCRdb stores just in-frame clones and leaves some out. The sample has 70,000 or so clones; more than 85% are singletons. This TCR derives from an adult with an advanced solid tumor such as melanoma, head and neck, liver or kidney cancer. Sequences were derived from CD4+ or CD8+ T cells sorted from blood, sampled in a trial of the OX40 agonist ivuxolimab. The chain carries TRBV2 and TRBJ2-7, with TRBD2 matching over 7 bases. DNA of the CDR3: TGTGCCAGCAGTGAGTCAACGGGGGGCGAGCAGTACTTC. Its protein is CASSESTGGEQYF.